A single TCR beta chain is shown here with its context. The clone's antigen remains unknown. No much larger clone exists at a distance of one base, and base qualities are not known. CDR1 and CDR2 were assigned from the germline V gene as SNHLY and FYNNEI. CDR3 length: 13 amino acids, cysteine to phenylalanine. Solely the CDR3 DNA is kept, with 39 bases framed from the first base. V lost 7 bases and J lost 5 bases, and the count of bases not matched to a germline gene is 7. Participants in the prospective study were aged about 18 to 100 years, lived in about two dozen United States geographic areas, and enrolled through a virtual design. In the prospective study, participants were assigned to cohorts based on the clinical history participants reported in a screening survey and a study questionnaire. Recovered participants in ImmuneRACE Cohort 3 were defined as having two consecutive negative NP/OP PCR tests, clearance from a healthcare professional, or resolution of symptoms. Each participant in the prospective study had whole blood, serum and a nasopharyngeal or oropharyngeal swab collected by mobile phlebotomists. Participants in the prospective study had the option to provide additional blood draws and questionnaires over an approximately 2-month period. Prospective study blood samples were shipped either frozen or at room temperature before DNA extraction.

This entry belongs to a study of blood T cell repertoires in COVID-19 (dated by TCRdb to 2018 to 2021). About the full investigation: Collaborator samples came from the United States, Italy and Spain and covered acute and convalescent phases of COVID-19. The material from the prospective study consisted of cDNA or gDNA derived from T cells, B-cell-depleted T cells, or PBMCs. The dataset comprised deeply sampled blood TCRbeta repertoires from subjects exposed to, actively infected with, or recovered from COVID-19. The repertoires were made available in a free public database intended to serve as a resource for research on the immune response to SARS-CoV-2. Samples came from the ongoing ImmuneRACE study (first 160 participants) plus 1,254 subjects from 6 global collaborators. Nearly every sample came with metadata listing a de-identified subject ID, COVID-19 status, age in years and sex. Where HLA class I and class II types were available, the types were taken from metadata supplied by the sample provider, not from assay-based typing.

Broad study findings and their caveats: The quantity of clinical and demographic metadata differed by source and by participant and was supplied without curation.

The immunoSEQ Assay, a bias-controlled multiplex PCR, was used to amplify TCRbeta CDR3 regions from genomic DNA. Turning to the authors' computational methods: Within the assay, amplification of reference gene primers was used to estimate how many nucleated cells each sample contained. Sequence reads were collapsed and filtered to measure the absolute abundance of every unique TCRbeta CDR3 rearrangement. For each sample, productive Simpson clonality was calculated by taking the square root of Simpson's diversity index across productive rearrangements. TCRdb's version of the immuneACCESS table is confined to in-frame rearrangements and falls short of the full clone set. An unresolved V gene accounts for under half of the shortfall where checked; the remainder is of unknown origin. V and J calls and clone size come straight from that table; D and trimming were deduced from the DNA. The sample contains 150,000 to 200,000 clones, approximately 85% of them found a single time. The top ten clonotypes cover more than 7.5% of the sample.

Recombination linked TRBV2 to TRBJ2-7; 8 central bases correspond to TRBD2. The TCR comes from a woman aged 25 to 39 who had recovered from COVID-19. Specimen: PBMCs or T cells enriched from blood (not recorded which). The CDR3 is CASMGLGFHEQYF. The DNA sequence is TGTGCCAGCATGGGACTAGGGTTCCACGAGCAGTACTTC. When the CDR3 is completed using the reference TRBV2 and TRBJ2-7 genes on either side, the full variable domain is EPEVTQTPSHQVTQMGQEVILRCVPISNHLYFYWYRQILGQKVEFLVSFYNNEISEKSEIFDDQFSVERPDGSNFTLKIRSTKLEDSAMYFCASMGLGFHEQYFGPGTRLTVT.